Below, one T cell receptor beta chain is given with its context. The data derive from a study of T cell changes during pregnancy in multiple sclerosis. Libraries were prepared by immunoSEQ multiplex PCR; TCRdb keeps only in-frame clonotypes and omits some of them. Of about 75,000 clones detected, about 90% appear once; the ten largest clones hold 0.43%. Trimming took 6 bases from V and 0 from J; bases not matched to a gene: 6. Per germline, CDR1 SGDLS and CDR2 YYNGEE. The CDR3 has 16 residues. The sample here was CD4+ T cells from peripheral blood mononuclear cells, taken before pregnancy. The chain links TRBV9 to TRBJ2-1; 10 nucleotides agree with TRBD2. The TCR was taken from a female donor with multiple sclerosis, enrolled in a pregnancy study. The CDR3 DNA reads TGTGCCAGCAACCCTAGCGGGGGCCTCTCCTACAATGAGCAGTTCTTC. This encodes CASNPSGGLSYNEQFF.